This T cell receptor beta chain was retrieved from a study of blood T cell repertoires in COVID-19. Study overall: The United States, Italy and Spain provided the acute and convalescent COVID-19 samples. PBMCs, B-cell-depleted T cells, or T cells provided the cDNA or gDNA that made up the material.

Germline V lookup: CDR1 LNHNV, CDR2 YYDKDF (reference sequence). CDR3 size: 16 residues. Losses at the gene ends were 5 bases for V and 0 bases for J; bases not matched to a gene: 8. Per the study methods: Researchers report that nucleated cell counts were estimated from reference gene primer amplification. The data were produced by immunoSEQ multiplex PCR, yet TCRdb's version contains in-frame clones alone and is incomplete. V and J calls and clone size come straight from that table; D and trimming were deduced from the DNA. The sample has more than 250,000 clones, 88% seen once; the top ten hold about 0.7%.

The specimen was peripheral blood. The J gene is TRBJ2-7, the V gene TRBV15; 9 nucleotides align to TRBD1. The sequence came from a human donor in a cohort sampled during active COVID-19. CDR3 residues: CATSFQGTGSSYEQYF. The DNA of the CDR3 is TGTGCCACCAGCTTCCAAGGGACAGGGAGCTCCTACGAGCAGTACTTC.